The 3 T cell receptor beta chains reported below all come from one sample, sequenced in a study of blood T cell repertoires in COVID-19. This table comes from immunoSEQ multiplex PCR, and its TCRdb copy is limited to in-frame clones, with some not included. The data show around 220,000 clones, 80% to 85% seen once. The sequencing sample was made of peripheral blood. The receptors were gathered from a man aged 25-45 years with active or convalescent COVID-19.

The CDR3 is CASSYPGEAFF. Written as DNA, the CDR3 is TGTGCCAGCAGTTATCCAGGTGAAGCTTTCTTT. The chain couples TRBV6-6 to TRBJ1-1; no definite D call. In germline, CDR1 is MNHNY, CDR2 SVGAGI (reference sequence). CDR3 size: 11 residues. Between the trimmed V and J ends, which lost 3 bases and 7 bases, there was a span of 6 bases.

The genes are TRBV28 and TRBJ2-7; 9 bases map to TRBD1. The V segment lost 5 bases and the J segment 3 bases; nucleotides outside the gene matches: 8. CDR3 length: 15 residues. The germline CDR1 and CDR2 sequences are MDHEN and SYDVKM. Here the CDR3 DNA reads TGTGCCAGCAGTACAGACAGGGGGTTCGGCTACGAGCAGTACTTC. As protein: CASSTDRGFGYEQYF.

The V and J genes are TRBV6-1 and TRBJ2-3; a weak D match, TRBD1 (6 bases). This CDR3 has 15 residues. V lost 3 bases and J lost 2, with 12 bases in between. Germline loops: CDR1 MNHNS, CDR2 SASEGT. CDR3 region: CASSERRGFTDTQYF. The CDR3 nucleotides read TGTGCCAGCAGTGAGCGCAGGGGATTCACAGATACGCAGTATTTT.